This TCR beta chain derives from a study of identical twins listed by TCRdb under 2016. Turning to the overall study: TCR alpha and beta repertoires from monozygotic twins, unrelated adults of various ages and cord blood were deep-sequenced to test whether fetal clonotypes persist. To rule out contamination, the twin experiments were replicated at different times with different library preparation protocols.

Every donor in the study was a healthy Caucasian. The researchers also sequenced three unrelated adults who were not twins: a male aged 18 to 29, a male aged 50 to 59, and a female aged 50 to 59. Using Miltenyi CD45RO+ enrichment and human naive T-cell isolation kits, memory (CD45RO+) and naive T cells were isolated from PBMC. Taken from the germline V gene, the CDR1 and CDR2 loops are SQVTM and ANQGSEA. Inclusive of the bounding cysteine and phenylalanine, the CDR3 is 10 residues long. Of the read, only the CDR3 DNA is kept; its 30 bases are in frame from base 1. A distance of 9 bases separates the germline ends of V and J, which lose 7 bases and 6 bases respectively. Library creation used 5' RACE. The reads were generated on an Illumina HiSeq 2000. Template switching introduced a universal primer binding site; the final cDNA contained a unique molecular identifier, enabling accurate counting of TCR cDNA molecules. First-strand cDNA for TCR alpha and beta chains was synthesized from specific primers in the conserved constant-segment region. To control for contamination, each cDNA library was double barcoded with a SMART-Mk sample barcode plus Illumina barcodes. TruSeq adapter sequences along with Illumina sample barcodes were introduced in two successive PCR steps. Sequencing of the TCR alpha and beta cDNA libraries was done on the Illumina HiSeq platform using custom primers. In the paper's pipeline: Unique molecular identifiers were extracted from raw reads with MiGEC, and CDR3 positions were determined with MiXCR. Recombination models were inferred per individual with the repgenHMM and IGoR tools using an EM algorithm. The analysis of shared clonotypes was done with the tcR package in R, with sharing normalized by the product of cloneset sizes. To study raw recombination without the effects of thymic and clonal selection, out-of-frame nonproductive sequences were analyzed. TCRdb passed the public sequencing reads through fastp at Q25 and MiXCR, retaining productive beta sequences. Every entry covers one CDR3 protein and lists the most common genes and DNA from its rows. The V and J calls here are based on TCRdb, not the publication. This sample comprises around 340,000 distinct CDR3 sequences, roughly 10% of them detected only once. In total, the top ten clones hold 8% to 9.5% of the sample.

The research as a whole found: Out-of-frame TCR alpha sequences shared between twins showed an excess of low generation-probability sequences compared with coincidental sharing between unrelated individuals. The excess sharing between twins in beta out-of-frame sequences was weaker because fewer shared sequences reduced the signal-to-noise ratio. Fewer insertions were carried by abundant cord blood beta clonotypes; a weaker similar trend was observed in young adult naive repertoires, while no such trend was observed in memory repertoires. Because the same donors could not be followed over many years, the conclusions depended on cross-sectional statistical analysis. Zero-insertion analyses could be partly confounded by invariant T cells such as MAIT and iNKT, although diverse VJ usage argued against such confounding for most clonotypes. Recombination models systematically underestimated out-of-frame TCR alpha sharing in monozygotic twins but agreed with sharing between unrelated individuals.

About this clonotype itself: There is no known antigen for this receptor. Per-base quality was not reported, and no clone a single base away is much larger than it.

This sequence uses TRBV29-1 and TRBJ1-2; no D segment can be confidently identified. Sample: naive T cells sorted from blood. Read against the paper, the sample's cell subset or site label means: cells isolated with a human naive T-cell isolation kit. The clonotype was recovered from a woman in her fifties or sixties in good health. CDR3 protein: CSAGFHGYTF. The DNA is as follows: TGCAGCGCCGGGTTTCATGGCTACACCTTC.